This TCR beta chain originates from a study of cytomegalovirus exposure and HLA in healthy donors. Study-level information: The 550 to 800 first-cohort repertoires and the approximately 110 validation repertoires shared the same platform, a later analysis reported. The study's findings and limits: A list of 150 to 200 TCR beta chains associated with cytomegalovirus was given.

Donors came from a validation cohort of 90 to 150 subjects, distinct from the first 666-subject cohort. Assay used: immunoSEQ multiplex PCR; TCRdb lists only in-frame clones, some missing. This table holds hundreds of thousands of clones, 75% to 90% found once. On this clone itself: The antigen remains unidentified.

CDR1 and CDR2 (germline): SNHLY, FYNNEI. V was clipped by 6 bases and J by 0 bases, with 6 bases between them. The CDR3 is made up of 13 amino acids. V gene TRBV2 combines with J gene TRBJ1-5; no clear D. Sequencing used PBMCs. The TCR originated in a woman aged 25 to 45 in good health and CMV-seropositive. CDR3 sequence: CASSEHSNQPQHF. In DNA, the CDR3 is TGTGCCAGCAGCGAACATAGCAATCAGCCCCAGCATTTT.